This entry describes one T cell receptor (beta chain). Participants were all of European descent. Around 31 ml of peripheral blood was collected per donor. The table came from immunoSEQ multiplex PCR; TCRdb's copy has only in-frame clones and leaves some out. The table lists tens of thousands of clones, roughly 91% of them singletons, with roughly 0.33% in the top ten. This sample stems from a study of untreated major depressive disorder. This clonotype originated in a young man in good health. Sequences were obtained from CD4+ T cells from PBMCs.

The CDR3 reads CASSLVLQGALEAFF. CDR3 nucleotide sequence: TGCGCCAGCAGCTTGGTTTTGCAGGGGGCTCTTGAAGCTTTCTTT. The chain joins TRBV5-1 to TRBJ1-1; 8 bases map to TRBD1. The germline CDR1 and CDR2 sequences are SGHRS and YFSETQ. The CDR3 is 15 residues long. V was clipped by 0 bases and J by 7 bases; unmatched bases: 8.